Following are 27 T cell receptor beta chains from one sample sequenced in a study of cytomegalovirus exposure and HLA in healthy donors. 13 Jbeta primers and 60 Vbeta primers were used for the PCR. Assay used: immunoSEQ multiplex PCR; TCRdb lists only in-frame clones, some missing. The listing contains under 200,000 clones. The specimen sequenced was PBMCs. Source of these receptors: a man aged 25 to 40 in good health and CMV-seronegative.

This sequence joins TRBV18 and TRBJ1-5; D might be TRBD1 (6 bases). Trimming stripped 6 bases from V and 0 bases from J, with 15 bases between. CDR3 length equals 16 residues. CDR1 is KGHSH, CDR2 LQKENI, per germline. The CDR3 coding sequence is TGTGCCAGCTCTAAATCCGGGACAAATAGCAATCAGCCCCAGCATTTT. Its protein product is CASSKSGTNSNQPQHF.

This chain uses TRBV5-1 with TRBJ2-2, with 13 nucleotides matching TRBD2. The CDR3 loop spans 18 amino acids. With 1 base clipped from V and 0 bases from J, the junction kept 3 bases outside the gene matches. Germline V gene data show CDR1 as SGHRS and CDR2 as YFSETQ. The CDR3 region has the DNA TGCGCCAGCAGCTTGATGACTAGCGGGGGGCCGAACACCGGGGAGCTGTTTTTT. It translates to CASSLMTSGGPNTGELFF. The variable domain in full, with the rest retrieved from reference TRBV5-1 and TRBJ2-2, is KAGVTQTPRYLIKTRGQQVTLSCSPISGHRSVSWYQQTPGQGLQFLFEYFSETQRNKGNFPGRFSGRQFSNSRSEMNVSTLELGDSALYLCASSLMTSGGPNTGELFFGEGSRLTVL.

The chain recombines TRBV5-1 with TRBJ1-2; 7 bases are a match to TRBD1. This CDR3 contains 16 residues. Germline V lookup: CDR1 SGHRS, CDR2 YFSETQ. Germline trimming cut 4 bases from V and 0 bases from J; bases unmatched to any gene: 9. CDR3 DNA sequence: TGCGCCAGCAGCCTCGGCAGGGACAGAGCTAACTATGGCTACACCTTC. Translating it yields CASSLGRDRANYGYTF.

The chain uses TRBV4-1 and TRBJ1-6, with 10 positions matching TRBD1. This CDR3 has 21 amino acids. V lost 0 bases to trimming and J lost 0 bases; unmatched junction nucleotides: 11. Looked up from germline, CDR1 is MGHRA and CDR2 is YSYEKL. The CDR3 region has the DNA TGCGCCAGCAGCCAAGATCTGGGACAGGGGAAACTTGGCTCCTATAATTCACCCCTCCACTTT. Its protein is CASSQDLGQGKLGSYNSPLHF.

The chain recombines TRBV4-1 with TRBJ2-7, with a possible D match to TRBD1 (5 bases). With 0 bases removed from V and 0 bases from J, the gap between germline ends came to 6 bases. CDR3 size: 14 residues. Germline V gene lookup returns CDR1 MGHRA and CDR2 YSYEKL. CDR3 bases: TGCGCCAGCAGCCAAGAACAGGCCTCCTACGAGCAGTACTTC. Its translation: CASSQEQASYEQYF.

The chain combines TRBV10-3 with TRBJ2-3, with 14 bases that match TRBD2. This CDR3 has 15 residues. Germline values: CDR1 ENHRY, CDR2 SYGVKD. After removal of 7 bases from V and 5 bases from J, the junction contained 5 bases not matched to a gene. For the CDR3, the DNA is TGTGCCATCACCCCGGGACTAGCGGGAGTAGATACGCAGTATTTT. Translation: CAITPGLAGVDTQYF.

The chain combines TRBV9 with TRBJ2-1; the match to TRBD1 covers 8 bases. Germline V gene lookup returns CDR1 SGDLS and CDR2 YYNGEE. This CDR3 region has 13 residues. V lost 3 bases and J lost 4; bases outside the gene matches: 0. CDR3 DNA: TGTGCCAGCAGCGGACAGGGGTACAATGAGCAGTTCTTC. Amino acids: CASSGQGYNEQFF.

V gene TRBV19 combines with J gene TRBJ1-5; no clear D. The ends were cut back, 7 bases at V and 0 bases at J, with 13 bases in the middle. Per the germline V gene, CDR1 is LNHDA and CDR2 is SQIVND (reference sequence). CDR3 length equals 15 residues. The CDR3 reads CASTASGNSNQPQHF. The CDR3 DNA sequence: TGTGCCAGTACCGCGAGCGGCAATAGCAATCAGCCCCAGCATTTT. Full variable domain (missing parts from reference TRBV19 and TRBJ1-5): DGGITQSPKYLFRKEGQNVTLSCEQNLNHDAMYWYRQDPGQGLRLIYYSQIVNDFQKGDIAEGYSVSREKKESFPLTVTSAQKNPTAFYLCASTASGNSNQPQHFGDGTRLSIL.

CDR3 residues: CASSLGLGQSVRYF. The CDR3 region has the DNA TGTGCCAGCAGCTTAGGGCTGGGACAGTCGGTTAGGTACTTC. This sequence joins TRBV11-2 and TRBJ2-5, with 7 nucleotides matching TRBD1. The V gene end was trimmed by 1 base and the J gene end by 13 bases; junction bases not matched to a gene: 12. CDR3 length: 14 residues. Germline V gives CDR1 SGHAT, CDR2 FQNNGV.

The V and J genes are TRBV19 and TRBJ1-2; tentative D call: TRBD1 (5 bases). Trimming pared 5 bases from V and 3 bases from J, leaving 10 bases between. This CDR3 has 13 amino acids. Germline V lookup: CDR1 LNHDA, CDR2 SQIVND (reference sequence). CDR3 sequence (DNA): TGTGCCAGTAGTGTTCAGGGCGACTATGGCTACACCTTC. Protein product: CASSVQGDYGYTF.

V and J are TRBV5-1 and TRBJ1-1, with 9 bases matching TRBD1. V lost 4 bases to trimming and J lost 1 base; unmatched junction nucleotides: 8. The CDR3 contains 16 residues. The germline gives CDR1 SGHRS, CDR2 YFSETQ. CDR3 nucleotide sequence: TGCGCCAGCAGCCCGGGGACAGGGTACTCGAACACTGAAGCTTTCTTT. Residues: CASSPGTGYSNTEAFF. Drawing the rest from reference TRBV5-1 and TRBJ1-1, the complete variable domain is KAGVTQTPRYLIKTRGQQVTLSCSPISGHRSVSWYQQTPGQGLQFLFEYFSETQRNKGNFPGRFSGRQFSNSRSEMNVSTLELGDSALYLCASSPGTGYSNTEAFFGQGTRLTVV.

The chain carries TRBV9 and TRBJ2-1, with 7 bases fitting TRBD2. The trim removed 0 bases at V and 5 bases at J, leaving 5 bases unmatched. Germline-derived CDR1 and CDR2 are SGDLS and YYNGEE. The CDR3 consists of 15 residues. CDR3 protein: CASSVVPSGHNEQFF. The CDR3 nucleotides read TGTGCCAGCAGCGTAGTGCCTAGCGGACACAATGAGCAGTTCTTC.

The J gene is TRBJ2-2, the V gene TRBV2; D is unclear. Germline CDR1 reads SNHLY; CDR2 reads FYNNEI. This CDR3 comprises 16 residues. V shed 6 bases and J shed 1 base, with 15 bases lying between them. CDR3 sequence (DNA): TGTGCCAGCAGGGCCCTTAGACTCATGAACACCGGGGAGCTGTTTTTT. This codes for CASRALRLMNTGELFF.

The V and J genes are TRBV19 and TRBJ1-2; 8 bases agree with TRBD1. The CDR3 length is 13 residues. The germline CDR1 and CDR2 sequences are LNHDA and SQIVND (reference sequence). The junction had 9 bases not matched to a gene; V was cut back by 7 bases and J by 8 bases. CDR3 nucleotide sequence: TGTGCCAGTAACCATCAGGGGGCTTACGGCTACACCTTC. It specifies CASNHQGAYGYTF.

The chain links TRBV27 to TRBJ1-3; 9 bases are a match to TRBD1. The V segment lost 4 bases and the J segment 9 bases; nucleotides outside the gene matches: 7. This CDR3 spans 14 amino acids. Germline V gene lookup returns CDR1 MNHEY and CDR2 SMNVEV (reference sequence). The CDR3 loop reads CASSSGQGLGTIYF. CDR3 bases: TGTGCCAGCAGTTCGGGACAGGGCTTGGGCACCATATATTTT.

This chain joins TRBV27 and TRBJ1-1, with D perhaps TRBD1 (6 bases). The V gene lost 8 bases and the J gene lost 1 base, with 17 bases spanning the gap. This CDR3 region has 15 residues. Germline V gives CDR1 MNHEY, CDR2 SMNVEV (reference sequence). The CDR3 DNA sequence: TGTGCCAGCTGTCCCGCTGACAGGTCGAACACTGAAGCTTTCTTT. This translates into CASCPADRSNTEAFF.

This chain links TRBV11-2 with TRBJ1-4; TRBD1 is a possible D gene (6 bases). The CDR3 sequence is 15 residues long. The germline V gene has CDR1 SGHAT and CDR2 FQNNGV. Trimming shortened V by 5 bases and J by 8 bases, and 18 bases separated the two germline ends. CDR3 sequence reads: CASSSYRVGGEKLFF. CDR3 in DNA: TGTGCCAGCAGCAGTTACAGGGTAGGCGGGGAAAAACTGTTTTTT.

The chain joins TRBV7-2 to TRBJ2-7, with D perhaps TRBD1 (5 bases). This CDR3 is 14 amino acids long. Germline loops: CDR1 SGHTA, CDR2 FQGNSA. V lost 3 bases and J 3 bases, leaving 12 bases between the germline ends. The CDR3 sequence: CASSFYEGDYEQYF. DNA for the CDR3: TGTGCCAGCAGCTTTTACGAAGGGGACTACGAGCAGTACTTC. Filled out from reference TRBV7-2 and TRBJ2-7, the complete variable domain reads GAGVSQSPSNKVTEKGKDVELRCDPISGHTALYWYRQSLGQGLEFLIYFQGNSAPDKSGLPSDRFSAERTGGSVSTLTIQRTQQEDSAVYLCASSFYEGDYEQYFGPGTRLTVT.

CDR3 sequence reads: CASSFDGTGELFF. The CDR3 nucleotides read TGTGCCAGCAGCTTCGACGGGACCGGGGAGCTGTTTTTT. This rearrangement joins TRBV7-6 to TRBJ2-2; D remains unclear. The CDR3 consists of 13 residues. CDR1 and CDR2 (germline): SGHVS, FNYEAQ. V lost 3 bases and J lost 5, with 7 bases in between.

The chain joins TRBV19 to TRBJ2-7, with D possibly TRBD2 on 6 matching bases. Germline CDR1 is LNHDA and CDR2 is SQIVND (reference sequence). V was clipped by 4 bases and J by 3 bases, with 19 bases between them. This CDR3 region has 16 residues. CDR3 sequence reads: CASSRSGAGSNYEQYF. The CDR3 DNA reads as TGTGCCAGTAGTAGGTCCGGGGCGGGAAGCAACTACGAGCAGTACTTC.

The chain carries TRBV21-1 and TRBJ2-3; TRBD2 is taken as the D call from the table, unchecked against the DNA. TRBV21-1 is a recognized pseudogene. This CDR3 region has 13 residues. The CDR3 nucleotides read TGTGCCAGCAGCCACTCCAGCACAGATACGCAGTATTTT. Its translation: CASSHSSTDTQYF.

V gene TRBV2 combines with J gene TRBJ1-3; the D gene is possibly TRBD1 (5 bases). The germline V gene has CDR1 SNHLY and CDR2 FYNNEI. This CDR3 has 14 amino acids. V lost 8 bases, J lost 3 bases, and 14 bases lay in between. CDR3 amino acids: CASVSGLGGNTIYF. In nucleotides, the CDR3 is TGTGCCAGCGTGTCAGGGTTGGGTGGAAACACCATATATTTT.

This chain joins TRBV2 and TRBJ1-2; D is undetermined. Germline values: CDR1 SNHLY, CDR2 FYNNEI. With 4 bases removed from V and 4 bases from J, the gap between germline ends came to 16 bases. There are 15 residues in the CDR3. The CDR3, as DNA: TGTGCCAGCAGTGTATTCCAGGCCCAAACCTATGGCTACACCTTC. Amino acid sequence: CASSVFQAQTYGYTF.

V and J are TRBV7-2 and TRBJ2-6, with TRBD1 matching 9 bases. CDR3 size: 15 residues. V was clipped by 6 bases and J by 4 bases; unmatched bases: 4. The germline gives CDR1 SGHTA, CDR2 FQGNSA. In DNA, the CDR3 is TGTGCCAGCAGGGGACAGGGCTCCGGGGCCAACGTCCTGACTTTC. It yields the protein CASRGQGSGANVLTF.

This chain's CDR3 is CASSLGLAGTYNSPLHF. The CDR3 DNA follows: TGTGCCAGCAGCTTAGGGCTGGCCGGGACCTATAATTCACCCCTCCACTTT. The V call is TRBV11-3, the J call TRBJ1-6, with D unclear. CDR1 is SGHNT and CDR2 is YENEEA in the germline V gene. The CDR3 consists of 17 residues. Trimming took off 1 base at V and 2 bases at J, with 12 bases between the two ends.

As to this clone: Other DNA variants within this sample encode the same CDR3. The CDR3 DNA sequence: TGTGCCAGCAGCGCCGGGACAGGGAACACTGAAGCTTTCTTT. Translated, it gives CASSAGTGNTEAFF. The chain recombines TRBV19 with TRBJ1-1, with 8 bases matching TRBD1. Germline CDR1 LNHDA, CDR2 SQIVND (reference sequence). The CDR3 consists of 14 residues. V shed 9 bases and J 1 base; nucleotides not matched to a gene: 7.

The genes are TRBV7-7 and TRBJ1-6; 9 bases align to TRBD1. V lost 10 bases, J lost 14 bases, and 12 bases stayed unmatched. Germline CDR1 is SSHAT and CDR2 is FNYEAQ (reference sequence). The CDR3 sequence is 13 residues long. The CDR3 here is CATWDRASVTLHF. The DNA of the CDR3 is TGTGCCACCTGGGACAGGGCATCGGTCACCCTCCACTTT.